This entry lists 20 T cell receptor beta chains sequenced from one sample in a study of blood T cells in healthy people across ages. The authors ran a second PCR of 7 to 11 cycles using a sample-barcoded 5' primer and a J-beta primer mix. TCRdb re-called the 5' RACE reads with MiXCR, one entry per CDR3 protein. The top ten hold over 15% of the sample, which has approximately 1,000,000 distinct CDR3 sequences, 45% seen once. Input material: blood. The receptors originated from a woman aged 55 to 70 in good health.

This sequence joins TRBV5-1 and TRBJ2-3; tentative D call: TRBD2 (5 bases). The CDR3 runs 14 residues. V was cut by 4 bases and J by 1 base, with 10 bases left in between. Germline values: CDR1 SGHRS, CDR2 YFSETQ. The CDR3 nucleotides read TGCGCCAGCAGCCAAAAGGGAGGCACAGATACGCAGTATTTT. As protein: CASSQKGGTDTQYF.

This clonotype was detected a few times. CDR3 sequence reads: CASSYRGTANIQYF. In DNA, the CDR3 is TGTGCCAGCAGCTACCGGGGGACAGCAAACATTCAGTACTTC. The rearrangement links TRBV7-8 to TRBJ2-4, with TRBD1 as a possible D gene (7 bases). The V gene's germline CDR1 is SGHVS and CDR2 FQNEAQ. The CDR3 runs to 14 residues. V gave up 4 bases and J gave up 6 bases, with 13 bases separating them.

The V and J genes are TRBV28 and TRBJ1-2, with a tentative D call TRBD1 (5 bases). CDR3 size: 12 residues. Looked up from germline, CDR1 is MDHEN and CDR2 is SYDVKM. Trimming shortened V by 2 bases and J by 8 bases, and 9 bases separated the two germline ends. The chain's CDR3 is CASSLTGRGYTF. CDR3 DNA: TGTGCCAGCAGTTTAACAGGACGGGGCTACACCTTC.

This clonotype was seen ten or more times. The V call is TRBV7-9, the J call TRBJ2-1; D possibly corresponds to TRBD2 (6 bases). CDR1 and CDR2 from the germline V gene are SEHNR and FQNEAQ (reference sequence). The V end lost 1 base, the J end lost 0 bases, and 7 bases lay between the germline ends. This CDR3 region has 15 residues. CDR3 sequence: CASSLVGSSYNEQFF. In nucleotides, the CDR3 is TGTGCCAGCAGCTTAGTCGGGAGCTCCTACAATGAGCAGTTCTTC. Full variable domain (outside the CDR3, taken from reference TRBV7-9 and TRBJ2-1): DTGVSQNPRHKITKRGQNVTFRCDPISEHNRLYWYRQTLGQGPEFLTYFQNEAQLEKSRLLSDRFSAERPKGSFSTLEIQRTEQGDSAMYLCASSLVGSSYNEQFFGPGTRLTVL.

The chain is built from TRBV20-1 and TRBJ2-2, with no clear D. Germline V CDR1 and CDR2: DFQATT, SNEGSKA (reference sequence). This CDR3 comprises 14 residues. Trimming removed 3 bases at V and 6 bases at J, with 14 bases between. The CDR3 nucleotides read TGCAGTGCTAGTCGTCCTCGTGGCGCCGGGGAGCTGTTTTTT. This encodes CSASRPRGAGELFF.

The rearrangement uses TRBV7-2 and TRBJ2-1, with D unclear. There are 12 residues in the CDR3. Germline assignment: CDR1 SGHTA and CDR2 FQGNSA. V gave up 3 bases and J gave up 8 bases, with 8 bases separating them. DNA for the CDR3: TGTGCCAGCAGCTTGAATGGCGATGAGCAGTTCTTC. Protein product: CASSLNGDEQFF.

This clonotype was recorded a few times. The V and J genes are TRBV7-9 and TRBJ2-3, with 7 bases fitting TRBD2. Per germline, CDR1 SEHNR and CDR2 FQNEAQ (reference sequence). V lost 4 bases to trimming and J lost 2 bases; unmatched junction nucleotides: 3. CDR3 length: 14 residues. This CDR3 is CASSYSGNTDTQYF. Written as DNA, the CDR3 is TGTGCCAGCAGCTACAGCGGGAACACAGATACGCAGTATTTT.

This rearrangement joins TRBV19 to TRBJ2-7; D gene ambiguous. The germline V and J ends were trimmed by 1 base and 3 bases, with 13 bases remaining between them. Germline V lookup: CDR1 LNHDA, CDR2 SQIVND (reference sequence). CDR3 length equals 15 residues. In DNA form, the CDR3 reads TGTGCCAGTAGTATAGCGCTCGGCGTCCTCTACGAGCAGTACTTC. It yields the protein CASSIALGVLYEQYF. Based on the CDR3 plus reference TRBV19 and TRBJ2-7, the full variable domain is DGGITQSPKYLFRKEGQNVTLSCEQNLNHDAMYWYRQDPGQGLRLIYYSQIVNDFQKGDIAEGYSVSREKKESFPLTVTSAQKNPTAFYLCASSIALGVLYEQYFGPGTRLTVT.

Only a few counts were recorded for this clonotype. The V and J genes are TRBV6-1 and TRBJ1-5; TRBD1 matches 9 bases. Per germline, CDR1 MNHNS and CDR2 SASEGT. This CDR3 spans 17 amino acids. V lost 6 bases, J lost 4 bases, and 13 bases stayed unmatched. This CDR3 reads CASRGDRANLGNQPQHF. The CDR3 coding sequence is TGTGCCAGCAGGGGGGACAGGGCTAATTTAGGAAATCAGCCCCAGCATTTT.

This clonotype was seen a handful of times. This may be a read error: a much more frequent sequence differs by one nucleotide. The V and J genes are TRBV7-3 and TRBJ1-1; D not resolved. V lost 2 bases and J 1 base, leaving 5 bases between the germline ends. The CDR3 is 13 amino acids. CDR1 and CDR2 from the germline V gene are SGHTA and FQGTGA. The CDR3 coding sequence is TGTGCCAGCAGCTTAGAGGCGAACACTGAAGCTTTCTTT. Its protein product is CASSLEANTEAFF.

The chain couples TRBV27 to TRBJ2-7; a possible D gene is TRBD2 (6 bases). This CDR3 spans 16 amino acids. Germline V gives CDR1 MNHEY, CDR2 SMNVEV (reference sequence). The V end was cut by 3 bases, the J end by 0 bases, with 15 bases between. This CDR3 is CASSFREAGNSYEQYF. The CDR3 DNA is TGTGCCAGCAGTTTCCGTGAGGCGGGGAACTCCTACGAGCAGTACTTC.

The V gene is TRBV18, the J gene TRBJ2-4; D perhaps matches TRBD2 (6 bases). The J call may be wrong; the DNA end is better matched by TRBJ2-7. CDR1 KGHSH and CDR2 LQKENI come from the germline V gene. The CDR3 runs 13 residues. Here the CDR3 reads CASSLNAGIEQYF. CDR3 DNA: TGTGCCAGCTCTCTCAACGCGGGGATCGAGCAGTACTTC.

This clonotype has more than one count but fewer than ten. The V and J genes are TRBV6-2 or TRBV6-3 and TRBJ2-1; unclear D gene. Trimming cost V 5 bases and J 5 bases, with 7 bases left between them. Looked up from germline, CDR1 is MNHEY and CDR2 is SVGEGT. This CDR3 has 12 residues. The chain's CDR3 is CASSQLDNEQFF. The DNA for the CDR3 is TGTGCCAGCAGTCAACTTGACAATGAGCAGTTCTTC.

The chain couples TRBV20-1 to TRBJ1-5; D not certain. The CDR3 length is 13 residues. V shed 1 base and J shed 11 bases, with 15 bases lying between them. Germline loops: CDR1 DFQATT, CDR2 SNEGSKA (reference sequence). CDR3 coding DNA: TGCAGTGCTAGAGGTGGAGCTGGTGGGGCCCAGCATTTT. Amino acid sequence: CSARGGAGGAQHF.

This clonotype was detected a few times. The chain is built from TRBV24-1 and TRBJ2-3; D might be TRBD2 (5 bases). CDR3 length: 14 residues. V was clipped by 3 bases and J by 3 bases, with 9 bases between them. Germline V lookup: CDR1 KGHDR, CDR2 SFDVKD. This chain's CDR3 is CATSDPSGTDTQYF. The CDR3 nucleotides read TGTGCCACCAGTGATCCGAGCGGAACAGATACGCAGTATTTT.

The chain couples TRBV6-6 to TRBJ2-5, with 8 bases matching TRBD1. Trimming at V came to 6 bases and at J to 4 bases, leaving 10 bases not matched to a gene. Per germline, CDR1 MNHNY and CDR2 SVGAGI (reference sequence). The CDR3 consists of 15 residues. CDR3 DNA: TGTGCCAGCAGCTCCATAGAAACAGGGGGAGAGACCCAGTACTTC. Its translation is CASSSIETGGETQYF.

The chain carries TRBV28 and TRBJ2-5, with a weak D call TRBD1 (6 bases). Trimming stripped 6 bases from V and 11 bases from J, with 28 bases between. The V gene's germline CDR1 is MDHEN and CDR2 SYDVKM. The CDR3 spans 16 residues. DNA of the CDR3: TGTGCCAGCAGCCCAGAAACAGGGAAGGGGTACGGTGAGCAGTACTTC. Amino acid sequence: CASSPETGKGYGEQYF.

The chain couples TRBV6-6 to TRBJ2-5; D is unclear. The V gene lost 2 bases and the J gene lost 1 base, with 8 bases spanning the gap. The CDR3 contains 14 residues. CDR1 and CDR2 (germline): MNHNY, SVGAGI (reference sequence). CDR3 in DNA: TGTGCCAGCAGTTACGATCAGACCCAAGAGACCCAGTACTTC. This translates into CASSYDQTQETQYF.

The V call is TRBV6-2 or TRBV6-3, the J call TRBJ1-1; TRBD1 agrees at 7 bases. This CDR3 has 13 residues. The V segment lost 7 bases and the J segment 5 bases; nucleotides outside the gene matches: 7. The V gene's germline CDR1 is MNHEY and CDR2 SVGEGT. The CDR3 sequence is CASKTGELTEAFF. CDR3 bases: TGTGCCAGCAAAACAGGGGAGTTGACTGAAGCTTTCTTT.

The chain joins TRBV27 to TRBJ2-7, with 12 nucleotides matching TRBD2. The germline V gene encodes CDR1 MNHEY and CDR2 SMNVEV (reference sequence). J was trimmed by 7 bases and V by 5 bases; bases with no gene match: 12. There are 16 residues in the CDR3. DNA of the CDR3: TGTGCCAGCAGTGAACGAGGACTAGCGGGGTTTAATGAGCAGTACTTC. This translates into CASSERGLAGFNEQYF.